One and the same sample provided the 24 T cell receptor beta chains below, sequenced in a study of control samples from healthy donors and cancer patients. The data were produced by immunoSEQ multiplex PCR, yet TCRdb's version contains in-frame clones alone and is incomplete. The data contain over 200,000 clones, 82% of them singletons. Specimen: PBMCs. The receptor set was obtained from a woman aged 55-70 years with lung cancer.

The chain recombines TRBV25-1 with TRBJ1-2; TRBD1 agrees at 9 bases. This CDR3 comprises 15 residues. The V segment lost 3 bases and the J segment 6 bases; nucleotides outside the gene matches: 8. Per the germline V gene, CDR1 is MGHDK and CDR2 is SYGVNS. The CDR3 coding sequence is TGTGCCAGCAGTGACTCGCGGACAGGGGTAGATGGCTACACCTTC. Protein: CASSDSRTGVDGYTF.

The CDR3 loop is CATSRDRTSGRTDTQYF. CDR3 in DNA: TGTGCCACCAGCAGAGACAGGACTAGCGGCCGCACAGATACGCAGTATTTT. The chain has TRBV15 and TRBJ2-3; 10 positions match TRBD2. Trimming removed 0 bases from V and 1 base from J; junction bases left unmatched: 4. This CDR3 has 17 amino acids. Germline CDR1 and CDR2: LNHNV and YYDKDF (reference sequence).

This clone was observed a handful of times. The chain links TRBV4-2 to TRBJ2-7; 9 nucleotides line up with TRBD2. Germline V gene data show CDR1 as LGHNA and CDR2 as YNFKEQ. V was pared by 0 bases and J by 0 bases, with 3 bases of the junction left unmatched. The CDR3 sequence is 16 residues long. The CDR3 DNA reads as TGTGCCAGCAGCCAAGAGAGCGGGAGGTTCTCCTACGAGCAGTACTTC. It encodes CASSQESGRFSYEQYF.

In DNA, the CDR3 is TGTGCCAGCAGTTACGCAAGCTCCTACGAGCAGTACTTC. Translating gives CASSYASSYEQYF. The chain is built from TRBV6-5 and TRBJ2-7; no definite D call. This CDR3 is 13 amino acids long. Germline CDR1 is MNHEY and CDR2 is SVGAGI. Trimming left V 2 bases short and J 0 bases short, with 5 bases between.

The rearrangement links TRBV14 to TRBJ2-7; a possible D gene is TRBD1 (5 bases). The germline CDR1 and CDR2 sequences are SGHDN and FVKESK. CDR3 length equals 16 residues. The germline V and J ends were trimmed by 0 bases and 5 bases, with 17 bases remaining between them. The CDR3 DNA follows: TGTGCCAGCAGCCAAGATTACCAAGGATGGGGCCACGAGCAGTACTTC. Its protein is CASSQDYQGWGHEQYF.

This chain connects TRBV9 to TRBJ2-3, with D maybe TRBD2 (5 bases). The CDR3 covers 16 residues. Trimming cost V 0 bases and J 1 base, with 12 bases left between them. Germline V gene sequence: CDR1 SGDLS, CDR2 YYNGEE. The DNA of the CDR3 is TGTGCCAGCAGCGTAGATGGACTTACCCGCACAGATACGCAGTATTTT. As protein: CASSVDGLTRTDTQYF. Using reference TRBV9 and TRBJ2-3 for the parts outside the CDR3, the full variable domain is DSGVTQTPKHLITATGQRVTLRCSPRSGDLSVYWYQQSLDQGLQFLIQYYNGEERAKGNILERFSAQQFPDLHSELNLSSLELGDSALYFCASSVDGLTRTDTQYFGPGTRLTVL.

This clone appeared once. The chain carries TRBV6-2 or TRBV6-3 and TRBJ2-7, with 8 bases fitting TRBD2. Germline values: CDR1 MNHEY, CDR2 SVGEGT. The CDR3 contains 16 residues. Trimming removed 2 bases from V and 0 bases from J; junction bases left unmatched: 6. CDR3 DNA sequence: TGTGCCAGCAGTTACGACCTTAGCGGGGTCTCCTACGAGCAGTACTTC. This translates into CASSYDLSGVSYEQYF.

Worth noting for this clone: Other DNA sequences in the sample encode the same CDR3. The J gene is TRBJ1-6, the V gene TRBV10-3, with TRBD1 as a possible D gene (5 bases). The germline CDR1 and CDR2 sequences are ENHRY and SYGVKD. CDR3 length equals 12 residues. V shed 6 bases and J shed 5 bases, with 5 bases lying between them. The CDR3 loop reads CAIRGDNSPLHF. In nucleotides, the CDR3 is TGTGCCATCAGAGGGGATAATTCACCCCTCCACTTT.

The chain links TRBV5-1 to TRBJ1-2; 7 bases are a match to TRBD1. The junction had 5 bases not matched to a gene; V was cut back by 2 bases and J by 4 bases. The CDR3 loop spans 14 amino acids. CDR1 SGHRS and CDR2 YFSETQ come from the germline V gene. The CDR3: CASSFRGASYGYTF. DNA for the CDR3: TGCGCCAGCAGCTTCAGGGGGGCGAGCTATGGCTACACCTTC.

This rearrangement joins TRBV13 to TRBJ1-2; 8 bases agree with TRBD1. CDR3 length: 17 residues. J gave up 4 bases and V 0 bases, and 10 bases lay outside the gene matches. Germline V gives CDR1 PRHDT, CDR2 FYEKMQ (reference sequence). CDR3 residues: CASSLGGRTGNRYGYTF. For the CDR3, the DNA is TGTGCCAGCAGCTTAGGCGGACGGACAGGGAATCGCTATGGCTACACCTTC.

The V and J genes are TRBV5-1 and TRBJ1-4; D is uncertain. Trimming cost V 0 bases and J 0 bases, with 15 bases left between them. The CDR3 sequence is 18 residues long. CDR1 is SGHRS, CDR2 YFSETQ, per germline. CDR3 nucleotide sequence: TGCGCCAGCAGCTTGGCCCCAAGGACGGCTGCAACTAATGAAAAACTGTTTTTT. Protein product: CASSLAPRTAATNEKLFF.

This clone was picked up a small number of times. V usage is TRBV7-2 and J usage is TRBJ1-3, with 9 bases that match TRBD1. The CDR3 contains 14 residues. V shed 5 bases, J shed 5 bases, and the junction held 4 bases outside the gene matches. Looked up from germline, CDR1 is SGHTA and CDR2 is FQGNSA. CDR3 nucleotide sequence: TGTGCCAGCAGCGTAGGACAGGGGAGAAACACCATATATTTT. Translated, it gives CASSVGQGRNTIYF. The whole variable domain, remainder taken from reference TRBV7-2 and TRBJ1-3, is GAGVSQSPSNKVTEKGKDVELRCDPISGHTALYWYRQSLGQGLEFLIYFQGNSAPDKSGLPSDRFSAERTGGSVSTLTIQRTQQEDSAVYLCASSVGQGRNTIYFGEGSWLTVV.

The chain uses TRBV4-2 and TRBJ1-4, with D hard to call. CDR1 is LGHNA and CDR2 is YNFKEQ in the germline V gene. The germline V and J ends were trimmed by 0 bases and 8 bases, with 16 bases remaining between them. The CDR3 has 16 residues. CDR3 residues: CASSQDYSDSGEKLFF. CDR3 coding DNA: TGTGCCAGCAGCCAAGATTACTCCGATAGTGGGGAAAAACTGTTTTTT.

The genes are TRBV19 and TRBJ1-1, with D possibly TRBD1 on 6 matching bases. Germline V gene lookup returns CDR1 LNHDA and CDR2 SQIVND (reference sequence). V was pared by 5 bases and J by 0 bases, with 13 bases between. The CDR3 consists of 15 residues. Here the CDR3 reads CASSSLGQMNTEAFF. The CDR3 DNA reads as TGTGCCAGTAGTTCACTCGGACAGATGAACACTGAAGCTTTCTTT.

The chain has TRBV2 and TRBJ2-1, with 8 bases matching TRBD2. This CDR3 has 16 residues. Germline lookup yields CDR1 SNHLY and CDR2 FYNNEI. V lost 7 bases, J lost 7 bases, and 15 bases stayed unmatched. CDR3 protein: CASILAVGGARNEQFF. The CDR3 DNA sequence: TGTGCCAGCATCCTTGCCGTCGGGGGGGCGAGGAATGAGCAGTTCTTC.

The chain carries TRBV5-6 and TRBJ1-4; D uncertain. The CDR3 contains 18 residues. V was clipped by 3 bases and J by 8 bases, with 26 bases between them. CDR1 and CDR2 (germline): SGHDT, YYEEEE. The CDR3 reads CASSSVVGGYVAEEKLFF. Here the CDR3 DNA reads TGTGCCAGCAGCTCCGTGGTGGGAGGTTACGTGGCTGAGGAAAAACTGTTTTTT.

J is TRBJ2-7 and V is TRBV28; D call uncertain. V lost 2 bases and J lost 3, with 17 bases in between. CDR1 is MDHEN, CDR2 SYDVKM, per germline. The CDR3 loop spans 16 amino acids. In nucleotides, the CDR3 is TGTGCCAGCAGTTTAAGCCTGGGCCAAAGCCGCTACGAGCAGTACTTC. It translates to CASSLSLGQSRYEQYF.

The chain recombines TRBV7-8 with TRBJ2-1; a weak D match, TRBD1 (7 bases). The CDR3 has 16 amino acids. Between the trimmed V and J ends, which lost 4 bases and 5 bases, there was a span of 18 bases. CDR1 and CDR2 (germline): SGHVS, FQNEAQ. The CDR3 sequence: CASSSRGGTVNNEQFF. The CDR3 DNA reads TGTGCCAGCAGCTCCAGAGGCGGGACAGTCAACAATGAGCAGTTCTTC.

The rearrangement links TRBV19 to TRBJ2-7; a possible D gene is TRBD2 (6 bases). The CDR3 has 13 amino acids. CDR1 and CDR2 (germline): LNHDA, SQIVND (reference sequence). V dropped 4 bases and J dropped 5 bases, with 12 bases sitting between them. The CDR3 region is CASSRGEAHEQYF. The CDR3 nucleotides read TGTGCCAGTAGTAGGGGGGAAGCCCACGAGCAGTACTTC.

This clone was observed once. The sample has other DNA sequences that encode this CDR3 too. The CDR3 here is CASSLGTGGNEQFF. CDR3 bases: TGCGCCAGCAGCTTGGGAACAGGGGGAAATGAGCAGTTCTTC. The J gene is TRBJ2-1, the V gene TRBV5-1, with 8 bases lining up with TRBD1. Germline V lookup: CDR1 SGHRS, CDR2 YFSETQ. The CDR3 has 14 residues. Germline trimming cut 0 bases from V and 7 bases from J; bases unmatched to any gene: 3. Using reference TRBV5-1 and TRBJ2-1 for the parts outside the CDR3, the full variable domain is KAGVTQTPRYLIKTRGQQVTLSCSPISGHRSVSWYQQTPGQGLQFLFEYFSETQRNKGNFPGRFSGRQFSNSRSEMNVSTLELGDSALYLCASSLGTGGNEQFFGPGTRLTVL.

CDR3: CASSQEGGLAGNTIYF. CDR3 bases: TGTGCCAGCAGCCAAGAGGGGGGGCTGGCTGGAAACACCATATATTTT. The rearrangement links TRBV4-2 to TRBJ1-3; possibly TRBD1 for D (6 bases). V was clipped by 0 bases and J by 2 bases, with 11 bases between them. CDR1 is LGHNA and CDR2 is YNFKEQ in the germline V gene. The CDR3 extends over 16 amino acids.

The CDR3 spells CASSQVNSNQPQHF. The CDR3 DNA reads TGTGCCAGCAGCCAGGTGAATAGCAATCAGCCCCAGCATTTT. The genes are TRBV3-1 (or the pseudogene TRBV3-2) and TRBJ1-5; D call uncertain. CDR3 length equals 14 residues. With 3 bases removed from V and 0 bases from J, the gap between germline ends came to 6 bases. Germline-derived CDR1 and CDR2 are LGHDT and YNNKEL (reference sequence).

The chain joins TRBV3-1 (or the pseudogene TRBV3-2) to TRBJ2-1; perhaps TRBD2 as D (6 bases). V dropped 2 bases and J dropped 8 bases, with 10 bases sitting between them. This CDR3 has 13 residues. The germline gives CDR1 LGHDT, CDR2 YNNKEL (reference sequence). CDR3 coding DNA: TGTGCCAGCAGCCAAAACGGGGGTGATGAGCAGTTCTTC. Residues: CASSQNGGDEQFF.

The chain is built from TRBV28 and TRBJ2-1; 11 nucleotides line up with TRBD2. V lost 6 bases and J lost 4; bases outside the gene matches: 8. Germline loops: CDR1 MDHEN, CDR2 SYDVKM. The CDR3 spans 16 residues. The CDR3: CASRLPGTSGYNEQFF. The DNA for the CDR3 is TGTGCCAGCAGGCTGCCCGGGACTAGCGGATACAATGAGCAGTTCTTC.